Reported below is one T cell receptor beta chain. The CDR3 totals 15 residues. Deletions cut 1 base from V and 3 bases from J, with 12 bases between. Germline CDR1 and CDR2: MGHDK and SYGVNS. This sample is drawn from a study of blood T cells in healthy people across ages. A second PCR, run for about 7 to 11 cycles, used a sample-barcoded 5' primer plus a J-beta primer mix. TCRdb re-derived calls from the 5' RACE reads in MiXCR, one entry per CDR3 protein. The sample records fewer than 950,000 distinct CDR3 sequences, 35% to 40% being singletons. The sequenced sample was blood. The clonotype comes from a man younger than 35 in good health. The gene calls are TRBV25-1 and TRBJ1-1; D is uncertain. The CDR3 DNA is TGTGCCAGCAGTGAATTAGGACGGGTGTACACTGAAGCTTTCTTT. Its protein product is CASSELGRVYTEAFF.